This TCR beta chain is drawn from a study of cytomegalovirus exposure and HLA in healthy donors. The study ran its PCR with 60 Vbeta and 13 Jbeta primers. The method was immunoSEQ multiplex PCR; TCRdb's version includes in-frame clones alone and lacks a portion of them. Of 150,000 to 200,000 clones in the sample, around 72% were seen once. This CDR3 contains 14 residues. Germline V gene sequence: CDR1 GTSNPN, CDR2 SVGIG (reference sequence). Deletions cut 0 bases from V and 1 base from J, with 9 bases between. Study-wide results and limits: It was only CMV serostatus that was available as immune exposure information. TCR beta chain V- and J-gene trimming was linked, in a later analysis, to a missense variant in DCLRE1C.

This clone was detected only a few times. The antigen remains undetermined. The sequence came from a woman between 40 and 55 years old in good health and CMV-seropositive. The V and J genes are TRBV30 and TRBJ1-1; D not certain. Specimen: PBMCs. The CDR3, as DNA: TGTGCCTGGAGTGTACCTTCAGAGAACACTGAAGCTTTCTTT. This translates into CAWSVPSENTEAFF.